Given below is one T cell receptor (beta chain) in context. This specimen comes from a study of blood T cell repertoires in COVID-19. The protocol was immunoSEQ multiplex PCR, while the TCRdb copy is restricted to in-frame clones and leaves out a portion. The table includes roughly 120,000 clones, approximately 90% detected once. Trimming took 0 bases from V and 5 from J, leaving 7 bases between them. The CDR3 loop spans 13 amino acids. Germline V gives CDR1 SGHNT, CDR2 YENEEA. This receptor was taken from a human donor in a cohort sampled during active COVID-19. The chain uses TRBV11-3 and TRBJ1-1; D is ambiguous. Sequences were obtained from peripheral blood. The CDR3 is CASSLDGGTEAFF. The DNA for the CDR3 is TGTGCCAGCAGCTTAGATGGCGGGACTGAAGCTTTCTTT.